This T cell receptor beta chain was sequenced for a study of shared clonotypes between healthy human individuals. Study background: The plates for each donor numbered three CD4 naive, three CD4 memory, two CD8 naive and one CD8 memory.

Findings of the study overall: What rarefaction showed was incomplete sorted-subset sequencing despite large depth. Generally, naive subsets came out with larger estimated richness than memory subsets.

V was clipped by 4 bases and J by 0 bases, with 10 bases between them. Germline lookup yields CDR1 SGHRS and CDR2 YFSETQ. The CDR3 loop spans 15 amino acids. Using immunoSEQ multiplex PCR, the repertoire was profiled, and TCRdb retains in-frame clones only, with some absent. The sample gives over a million clones, around 97% of which show up once; approximately 1.1% is in the top ten. Concerning this clone itself: Its matching antigen is unknown.

Input material: naive CD4+ T cells sorted from blood. As to subset: CD45RA+ positively selected. This chain uses TRBV5-1 with TRBJ2-2; D is undetermined. This clonotype was sampled from a man aged 30 to 39 in good health. CDR3 DNA sequence: TGCGCCAGCAGCCGCCTACCCGCGAACACCGGGGAGCTGTTTTTT. This sequence encodes CASSRLPANTGELFF.